This T cell receptor (beta chain) is from a study of blood T cell repertoires in COVID-19. Study overall: Recovered participants had two consecutive negative NP/OP PCR tests, healthcare professional clearance, or symptom resolution.

Authors' data handling: Researchers report that nucleated cell counts were estimated from reference gene primer amplification. Libraries were prepared by immunoSEQ multiplex PCR; TCRdb keeps only in-frame clonotypes and omits some of them. That table gives V, J and clone size, and the DNA gave D and trimming. The sample has 210,000 or so clones; approximately 87% are singletons. Adults between about 18 and 95 years of age took part from approximately 24 US areas. Cohorts were determined from participant-reported clinical history. Input material: PBMCs or T cells enriched from blood (not recorded which). This TCR was sampled from a woman in her fifties or sixties in a cohort exposed to, infected with or recovered from COVID-19 (not recorded which).

In DNA form, the CDR3 reads TGTGCCAGCAGCTTCGGCAGGGCTACTGAAGCTTTCTTT. Protein product: CASSFGRATEAFF. The chain has TRBV7-2 and TRBJ1-1; a possible D gene is TRBD1 (5 bases). Between the trimmed V and J ends, which lost 3 bases and 5 bases, there was a span of 10 bases. CDR3 size: 13 residues. The V gene's germline CDR1 is SGHTA and CDR2 FQGNSA.